This is a list of T cell receptor beta chains from one sample in a study of human T cells and chemical hapten exposure. One entry per CDR3 protein results from TCRdb running MiXCR on the RACE reads. The sample lists about 84,000 distinct CDR3 sequences, approximately 11% occurring once. The starting material was whole blood, obtained in connection with sensitization to the hapten diphenylcyclopropenone (DPC). The receptors were sampled from a woman aged 45-65 years with alopecia areata. Some clones in this sample may be carry-over from other donors' samples. Both conserved end residues are part of each CDR3. The D gene is left open where the match is weak. Only some rows state a clone size, as once, few, many or a class for expanded clones.

size,J,V,D,DNA,CDR3
-,TRBJ2-5,TRBV29-1,-,TGCAGCGCGCGACTACCGGGAGAGACCCAGTACTTC,CSARLPGETQYF
-,TRBJ2-3,TRBV14,-,TGTGCCAGCAGCCAAGATTTACCCCGCACAGATACGCAGTATTTT,CASSQDLPRTDTQYF
many,TRBJ2-1,TRBV24-1,TRBD1,TGTGCCACCAGTGATTCGGGACAGGGGCTCTACAATGAGCAGTTCTTC,CATSDSGQGLYNEQFF
many,TRBJ2-7,TRBV28,-,TGTGCCAGCAAGGACTACAGGGATTCCTACGAGCAGTACTTC,CASKDYRDSYEQYF
few,TRBJ2-3,TRBV11-3,-,TGTGCCAGCAGCTTAGTGCGACTCGATACGCAGTATTTT,CASSLVRLDTQYF
-,TRBJ2-3,TRBV20-1,-,TGCAGTGCCCTCACGAGAGGCTCTAGCACAGATACGCAGTATTTT,CSALTRGSSTDTQYF
many,TRBJ2-3,TRBV14,TRBD1,TGTGCCAGCAGCCAAGTGAAATTTACAGGGGGCCGGGAAGATACGCAGTATTTT,CASSQVKFTGGREDTQYF
many,TRBJ2-1,TRBV7-9,TRBD2,TGTGCCAGCAGCTCAGCGGGAGTACGGGAGCAGTTCTTC,CASSSAGVREQFF
many,TRBJ2-1,TRBV11-2,TRBD1,TGTGCCAGCAGCATAGGGACAGGGGGCAAGAATGAGCAGTTCTTC,CASSIGTGGKNEQFF
many,TRBJ1-2,TRBV2,TRBD1,TGTGCCAGCAGTGATCACAGGGGGCAGGGTGGCTACACCTTC,CASSDHRGQGGYTF
-,TRBJ2-7,TRBV29-1,-,TGCAGCGTTGTTAGGGACACCTCCTACGAGCAGTACTTC,CSVVRDTSYEQYF
-,TRBJ1-5,TRBV4-2,TRBD1,TGTCCCAGCAGCCATGACAGGGCTAGCAATCAGCCCCAGCATTTT,CPSSHDRASNQPQHF
-,TRBJ2-5,TRBV2,-,TGTGCCAGCAAGTCGTCTACAGCAGAGATCCAGTACTTC,CASKSSTAEIQYF
many,TRBJ1-3,TRBV14,-,TGTGCCAGCAGCGCACAGGCTCTCTCTGGAAACACCATATATTTT,CASSAQALSGNTIYF
many,TRBJ2-3,TRBV11-2,TRBD2,TGTGCCAGCAGCCAGACTAGCGGGAGTGGTGTAGATACGCAGTATTTT,CASSQTSGSGVDTQYF